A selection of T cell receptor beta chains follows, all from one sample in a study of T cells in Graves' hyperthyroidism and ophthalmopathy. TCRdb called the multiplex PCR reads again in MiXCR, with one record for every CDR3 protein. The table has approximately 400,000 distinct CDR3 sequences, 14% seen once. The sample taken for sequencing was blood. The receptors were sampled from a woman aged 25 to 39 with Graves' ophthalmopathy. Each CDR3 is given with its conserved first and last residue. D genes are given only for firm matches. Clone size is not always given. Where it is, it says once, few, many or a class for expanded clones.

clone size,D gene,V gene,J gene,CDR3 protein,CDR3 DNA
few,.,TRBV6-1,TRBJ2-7,CASSPRLAGRSYEQYF,TGTGCCAGCAGCCCCCGTTTGGCGGGCCGCTCCTACGAGCAGTACTTC
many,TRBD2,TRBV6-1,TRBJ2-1,CASSWGGAGNEQFF,TGTGCCAGCAGTTGGGGAGGGGCCGGCAATGAGCAGTTCTTC
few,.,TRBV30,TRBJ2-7,CAWSVGPLSSYEQYF,TGTGCCTGGAGTGTAGGCCCCTTGAGCTCCTACGAGCAGTACTTC
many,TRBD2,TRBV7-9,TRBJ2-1,CASSFSGGNNEQFF,TGTGCCAGCAGCTTTTCGGGGGGTAACAATGAGCAGTTCTTC
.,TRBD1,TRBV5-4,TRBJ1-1,CASSRTFIQGAVNTEAFF,TGTGCCAGCAGCCGGACCTTCATACAGGGGGCGGTGAACACTGAAGCTTTCTTT
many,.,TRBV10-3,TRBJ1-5,CAISAGNPSNQPQHF,TGTGCCATCAGTGCGGGTAACCCGTCCAATCAGCCCCAGCATTTT
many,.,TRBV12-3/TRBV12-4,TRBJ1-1,CASSLVSMNTEAFF,TGTGCCAGCAGTTTAGTATCGATGAACACTGAAGCTTTCTTT
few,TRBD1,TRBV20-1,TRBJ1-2,CKTWDSRYLIPRGEDYTF,TGCAAGACTTGGGACAGCCGATATCTGATCCCCCGCGGGGAGGACTACACCTTC
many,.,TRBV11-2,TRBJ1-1,CASSFVFENTEAFF,TGTGCCAGCAGCTTCGTGTTCGAGAACACTGAAGCTTTCTTT
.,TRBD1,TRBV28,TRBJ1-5,CASNSWTGIQGNQPQHF,TGTGCCAGCAATTCCTGGACAGGGATTCAGGGCAATCAGCCCCAGCATTTT
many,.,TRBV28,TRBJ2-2,CASSDTGHNTGELFF,TGTGCCAGCAGCGATACGGGACACAACACCGGGGAGCTGTTTTTT
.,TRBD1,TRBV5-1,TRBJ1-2,CASSLWGGTVYGYTF,TGCGCCAGCAGCTTGTGGGGCGGGACAGTCTATGGCTACACCTTC
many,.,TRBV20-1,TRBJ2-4,CSAGRYSPPKNIQYF,TGCAGTGCTGGACGGTACTCACCACCCAAAAACATTCAGTACTTC
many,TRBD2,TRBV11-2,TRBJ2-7,CASSSWSSGGSYEQYF,TGTGCCAGCAGCTCGTGGTCTAGCGGGGGCTCCTACGAGCAGTACTTC
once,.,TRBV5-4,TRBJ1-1,CASSTGTENTEAFF,TGCGCCAGCAGCACCGGGACGGAGAACACTGAAGCTTTCTTT
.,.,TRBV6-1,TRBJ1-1,CASSEVRNTEAFF,TGTGCCAGCAGTGAAGTACGGAACACTGAAGCTTTCTTT
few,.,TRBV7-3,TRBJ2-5,CASSLTSSTIETQYF,TGTGCCAGCAGCTTAACGTCGTCGACTATAGAGACCCAGTACTTC
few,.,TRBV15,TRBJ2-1,CATSRQYNEQFF,TGTGCCACCAGCAGACAATACAATGAGCAGTTCTTC
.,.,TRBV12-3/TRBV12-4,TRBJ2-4,CASSLRSGALSKNIQYF,TGTGCCAGCAGTTTACGTTCGGGAGCATTATCCAAAAACATTCAGTACTTC
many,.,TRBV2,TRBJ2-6,CASTRRAGETSGANVLTF,TGTGCCAGCACTCGAAGGGCAGGTGAGACCTCTGGGGCCAACGTCCTGACTTTC
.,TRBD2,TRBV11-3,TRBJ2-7,CASSPHMGLAGVSYEQYF,TGTGCCAGCAGCCCCCACATGGGGCTAGCGGGCGTGTCCTACGAGCAGTACTTC
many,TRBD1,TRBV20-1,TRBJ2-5,CSARDFRMTGPQETQYF,TGCAGTGCTAGAGATTTTAGGATGACAGGGCCCCAAGAGACCCAGTACTTC
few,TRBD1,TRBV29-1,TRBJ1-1,CSVEGDRAAPNTEAFF,TGCAGCGTTGAGGGGGACAGGGCAGCCCCGAACACTGAAGCTTTCTTT
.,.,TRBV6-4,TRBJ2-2,CASSDSGENTGELFF,TGTGCCAGCAGTGACTCAGGGGAGAACACCGGGGAGCTGTTTTTT
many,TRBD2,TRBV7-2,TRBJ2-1,CASSLVSGGSGDQFF,TGTGCCAGCAGCTTAGTTAGCGGGGGGAGCGGGGACCAGTTCTTC
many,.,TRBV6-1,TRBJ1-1,CASTYNMNTEAFF,TGTGCCAGCACATATAACATGAACACTGAAGCTTTCTTT
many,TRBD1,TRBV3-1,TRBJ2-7,CASSQRGLEQYF,TGTGCCAGCAGCCAGAGGGGGCTCGAGCAGTACTTC
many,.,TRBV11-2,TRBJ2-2,CASSSPQGHSTGELFF,TGTGCCAGCAGCTCCCCCCAGGGACACTCCACCGGGGAGCTGTTTTTT
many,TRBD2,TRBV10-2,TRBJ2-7,CASSDLVAGDSEQYF,TGCGCCAGCAGTGATTTGGTAGCGGGGGACTCAGAGCAGTACTTC
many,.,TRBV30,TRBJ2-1,CAWKTAGSYNEQFF,TGTGCCTGGAAGACGGCGGGATCCTACAATGAGCAGTTCTTC
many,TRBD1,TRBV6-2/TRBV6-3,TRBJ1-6,CASSPQGQGRYNSPLHF,TGTGCCAGCAGTCCCCAAGGACAGGGGAGATATAATTCACCCCTCCACTTT
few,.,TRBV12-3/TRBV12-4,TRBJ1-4,CASSFLPIRPRDEKLFF,TGTGCCAGCAGTTTCCTACCGATTAGGCCGCGGGATGAAAAACTGTTTTTT
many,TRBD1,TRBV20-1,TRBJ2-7,CSAPTGGRAYEQYF,TGCAGTGCTCCGACAGGGGGCCGAGCCTACGAGCAGTACTTC
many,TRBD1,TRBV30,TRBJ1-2,CAWSVQWDRLGGYTF,TGTGCCTGGAGTGTCCAATGGGACAGGTTGGGTGGCTACACCTTC
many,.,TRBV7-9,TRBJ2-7,CASSLEVPGWFEQYF,TGTGCCAGCAGCTTAGAGGTACCAGGGTGGTTCGAGCAGTACTTC
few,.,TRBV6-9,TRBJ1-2,CASSYSNVQGYTF,TGTGCCAGCAGTTACTCGAATGTTCAGGGCTACACCTTC
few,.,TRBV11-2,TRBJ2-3,CASSLGTPLTTDTQYF,TGTGCCAGCAGCTTAGGGACACCGCTAACCACAGATACGCAGTATTTT
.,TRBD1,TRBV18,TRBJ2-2,CASSQGTGTNTGELFF,TGTGCCAGCTCACAGGGGACAGGCACGAACACCGGGGAGCTGTTTTTT
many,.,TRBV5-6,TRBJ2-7,CASSLAPFSYEQYF,TGTGCCAGCAGCCTTGCCCCGTTCTCCTACGAGCAGTACTTC
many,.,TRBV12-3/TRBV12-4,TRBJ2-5,CACAGDQETQYF,TGTGCTTGTGCCGGGGACCAAGAGACCCAGTACTTC
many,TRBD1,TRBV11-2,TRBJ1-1,CASSITTGGNTEAFF,TGTGCCAGCAGCATCACCACAGGGGGCAACACTGAAGCTTTCTTT
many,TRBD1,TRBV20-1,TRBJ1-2,CSATEDPGGVPYGYTF,TGCAGTGCTACTGAAGACCCAGGGGGAGTCCCTTATGGCTACACCTTC
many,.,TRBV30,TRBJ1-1,CAWKGRAEAFF,TGTGCCTGGAAAGGCCGGGCTGAAGCTTTCTTT
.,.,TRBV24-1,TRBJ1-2,CATSEEGSYGYTF,TGTGCCACCAGTGAGGAGGGCTCCTATGGCTACACCTTC
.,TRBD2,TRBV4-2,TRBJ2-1,CASSQDGGGRNNEQFF,TGTGCCAGCAGCCAAGATGGCGGGGGGCGGAACAATGAGCAGTTCTTC
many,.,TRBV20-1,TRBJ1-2,CSARSRDGNGYTF,TGCAGTGCTAGAAGCCGGGACGGCAATGGCTACACCTTC
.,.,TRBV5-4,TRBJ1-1,CASSLENSRYTEAFF,TGTGCCAGCAGCTTGGAGAACAGCAGATACACTGAAGCTTTCTTT
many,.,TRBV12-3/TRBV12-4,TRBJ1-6,CASRDSQGGYNSPLHF,TGTGCCAGCAGGGACAGTCAAGGGGGCTATAATTCACCCCTCCACTTT
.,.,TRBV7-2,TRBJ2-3,CASSPRARSTDTQYF,TGTGCCAGCAGCCCTAGGGCTAGAAGCACAGATACGCAGTATTTT
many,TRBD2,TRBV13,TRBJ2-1,CASSLGAGGPYNEQFF,TGTGCCAGCAGCTTAGGCGCGGGGGGCCCCTACAATGAGCAGTTCTTC
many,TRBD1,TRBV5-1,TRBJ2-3,CASSLARTGGTDTQYF,TGCGCCAGCAGCTTGGCCCGGACAGGGGGCACAGATACGCAGTATTTT
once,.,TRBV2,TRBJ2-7,CASSRLNRDGDEQYF,TGTGCCAGCAGTCGACTCAACAGGGACGGGGACGAGCAGTACTTC